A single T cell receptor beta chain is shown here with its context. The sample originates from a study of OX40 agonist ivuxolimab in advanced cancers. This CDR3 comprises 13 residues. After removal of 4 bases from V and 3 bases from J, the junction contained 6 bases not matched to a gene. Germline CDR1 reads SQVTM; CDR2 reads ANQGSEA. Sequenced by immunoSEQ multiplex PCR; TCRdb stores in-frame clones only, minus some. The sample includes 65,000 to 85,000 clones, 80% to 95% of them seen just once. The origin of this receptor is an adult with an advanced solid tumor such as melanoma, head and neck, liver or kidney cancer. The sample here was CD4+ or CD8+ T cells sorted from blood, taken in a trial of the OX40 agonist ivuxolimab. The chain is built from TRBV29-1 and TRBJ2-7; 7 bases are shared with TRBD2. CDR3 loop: CSVGAPSGYEQYF. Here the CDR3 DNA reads TGCAGCGTTGGAGCTCCTAGCGGCTACGAGCAGTACTTC.